This is a list of T cell receptor beta chains from one sample in a study of T cell responses to AZD1222 COVID-19 vaccine. Repertoires were generated with immunoSEQ multiplex PCR, while TCRdb's copy carries only in-frame clones and drops some. The repertoire holds over 100,000 clones, with about nine tenths as singletons. Sequences were derived from peripheral blood, sampled on day 0 of AZD1222 vaccination. The source is an adult in good health. Each CDR3 is given with its conserved first and last residue. Fields, in order: D gene, clone size, V gene, J gene, CDR3 protein, CDR3 DNA. D genes are given only for firm matches. Clone size, where shown, is once, few, many, or a class for clones that have expanded.

.	.	TRBV6-1	TRBJ1-2	CASSEAGRTNYGYTF	TGTGCCAGCAGTGAAGCAGGCAGAACTAACTATGGCTACACCTTC
TRBD1	.	TRBV7-2	TRBJ1-2	CASSSPRGGQTSHGYTF	TGTGCCAGCAGCTCCCCGAGGGGGGGACAGACATCTCATGGCTACACCTTC
.	.	TRBV4-1	TRBJ1-4	CASSQEWTGQGDEKLFF	TGCGCCAGCAGCCAAGAATGGACCGGACAAGGGGATGAAAAACTGTTTTTT
TRBD1	.	TRBV5-4	TRBJ2-1	CASSWTGLNNEQFF	TGTGCCAGCAGCTGGACAGGGTTGAATAATGAGCAGTTCTTC
.	once	TRBV7-8	TRBJ1-2	CASSLASGPNYGYTF	TGTGCCAGCAGCTTAGCCTCGGGCCCTAACTATGGCTACACCTTC
.	.	TRBV6-2/TRBV6-3	TRBJ2-5	CASTPGVGQKGTQYF	TGTGCCAGCACCCCCGGGGTGGGACAAAAAGGGACCCAGTACTTC
.	.	TRBV5-6	TRBJ1-1	CASSSQGDDTEAFF	TGTGCCAGCAGCTCTCAGGGCGACGACACTGAAGCTTTCTTT
.	.	TRBV29-1	TRBJ1-4	CSVGGRGEKLFF	TGCAGCGTTGGGGGGCGCGGGGAAAAACTGTTTTTT
TRBD1	.	TRBV29-1	TRBJ2-7	CSVETGAGYEQYF	TGCAGCGTTGAGACAGGGGCTGGATACGAGCAGTACTTC
TRBD2	.	TRBV7-9	TRBJ2-2	CASSLTSRNTGELFF	TGTGCCAGCAGCTTGACTAGCAGAAACACCGGGGAGCTGTTTTTT
.	few	TRBV11-2	TRBJ2-2	CASSLEDRRWSNTGELFF	TGTGCCAGCAGCTTAGAGGACAGAAGGTGGTCGAACACCGGGGAGCTGTTTTTT
.	.	TRBV11-2	TRBJ1-1	CASSLGGRDPQTDTEAFF	TGTGCCAGCAGCTTAGGGGGGAGGGACCCCCAAACGGACACTGAAGCTTTCTTT
.	.	TRBV30	TRBJ2-7	CAWTRAWGAYEQYF	TGTGCCTGGACCCGGGCCTGGGGCGCCTACGAGCAGTACTTC
.	once	TRBV5-1	TRBJ1-4	CASSLGQGRGNEKLFF	TGCGCCAGCAGCTTGGGTCAGGGGAGGGGGAATGAAAAACTGTTTTTT
.	once	TRBV19	TRBJ1-2	CASSIGGRSYGYTF	TGTGCCAGTAGTATTGGTGGGCGAAGCTATGGCTACACCTTC
TRBD1	.	TRBV2	TRBJ2-2	CASRSGGIDTGELFF	TGTGCCAGCAGGTCAGGGGGCATAGACACCGGGGAGCTGTTTTTT
.	.	TRBV5-1	TRBJ1-6	CASSLAEASSPLHF	TGCGCCAGCAGCTTGGCGGAAGCCAGTTCACCCCTCCACTTT
TRBD1	.	TRBV12-3/TRBV12-4	TRBJ1-1	CASSLTGTTEAFF	TGTGCCAGCAGTTTGACAGGGACCACTGAAGCTTTCTTT
.	.	TRBV21-1	TRBJ2-7	CASIIVGRTYEQYF	TGTGCCAGCATCATAGTGGGCAGAACCTACGAGCAGTACTTC
.	.	TRBV28	TRBJ2-7	CASRSPGQSYEQYF	TGTGCCAGCAGAAGCCCCGGACAGTCCTACGAGCAGTACTTC
.	many	TRBV9	TRBJ1-2	CASSARDTQFGYGYTF	TGTGCCAGCAGCGCGAGGGACACCCAGTTCGGGTATGGCTACACCTTC
.	.	TRBV10-3	TRBJ1-4	CAIADGVKEKLFF	TGTGCCATCGCGGATGGGGTAAAGGAAAAACTGTTTTTT
.	.	TRBV21-1	TRBJ1-1	CASSTGWPSNTEAFF	TGTGCCAGCAGCACGGGGTGGCCATCGAACACTGAAGCTTTCTTT
.	.	TRBV24-1	TRBJ1-2	CATSDWRDNYGYTF	TGTGCCACCAGTGATTGGAGGGATAACTATGGCTACACCTTC
.	.	TRBV5-1	TRBJ1-6	CASSPTDNSPLHF	TGCGCCAGCAGCCCAACAGATAATTCACCCCTCCACTTT
.	.	TRBV5-1	TRBJ2-3	CASSRLGGSSSTDTQYF	TGCGCCAGCAGCCGGTTGGGGGGTTCCTCTAGCACAGATACGCAGTATTTT
.	.	TRBV6-1	TRBJ1-1	CASSEAHSLNTEAFF	TGTGCCAGCAGTGAAGCGCACAGTCTGAACACTGAAGCTTTCTTT
.	.	TRBV20-1	TRBJ2-5	CSAREETQYF	TGCAGTGCTAGAGAAGAGACCCAGTACTTC
TRBD1	.	TRBV2	TRBJ1-6	CARGQEQDSPLHF	TGTGCCAGAGGACAGGAGCAGGATTCACCCCTCCACTTT
.	.	TRBV2	TRBJ1-3	CASSEDRTLQGSGNTIYF	TGTGCCAGCAGTGAAGACAGGACCCTTCAGGGGTCTGGAAACACCATATATTTT
.	once	TRBV5-1	TRBJ1-1	CASSESGPSITEAFF	TGCGCCAGCAGCGAAAGCGGACCGTCTATAACTGAAGCTTTCTTT
TRBD1	.	TRBV6-5	TRBJ1-1	CASSSTGGGTEAFF	TGTGCCAGCAGTAGTACAGGGGGAGGGACTGAAGCTTTCTTT
.	once	TRBV7-9	TRBJ2-7	CASSFDWGSSLSYEQYF	TGTGCCAGCAGCTTTGACTGGGGAAGCAGTCTTTCCTACGAGCAGTACTTC
TRBD1	.	TRBV9	TRBJ2-2	CASRSGQSTGELFF	TGTGCCAGCAGGTCGGGACAGAGTACCGGGGAGCTGTTTTTT
.	.	TRBV27	TRBJ2-7	CASSLWGRGGEQYF	TGTGCCAGCAGTTTATGGGGCAGGGGGGGCGAGCAGTACTTC
.	.	TRBV4-2	TRBJ1-5	CASSQEWGGNQPQHF	TGTGCCAGCAGCCAAGAATGGGGGGGCAATCAGCCCCAGCATTTT
TRBD1	.	TRBV5-4	TRBJ1-2	CASRRTGALNGYTF	TGTGCCAGCAGAAGAACAGGGGCTCTCAATGGCTACACCTTC
.	once	TRBV9	TRBJ2-3	CASSVDARRRTDTQYF	TGTGCCAGCAGCGTAGATGCGCGACGTCGCACAGATACGCAGTATTTT
.	.	TRBV30	TRBJ1-3	CACGISGNTIYF	TGTGCCTGTGGGATCTCTGGAAACACCATATATTTT
TRBD2	.	TRBV10-1	TRBJ2-7	CASSESASGHEQYF	TGCGCCAGCAGTGAGTCGGCTAGCGGCCACGAGCAGTACTTC
.	once	TRBV19	TRBJ1-5	CASSIGQSNQPQHF	TGTGCCAGTAGTATTGGGCAAAGCAATCAGCCCCAGCATTTT
.	.	TRBV13	TRBJ2-3	CASSFGGAPDTQYF	TGTGCCAGCAGCTTTGGCGGGGCCCCAGATACGCAGTATTTT
TRBD2	.	TRBV7-2	TRBJ2-7	CASSWTSGGPYEQYF	TGTGCCAGCAGTTGGACTAGCGGGGGACCCTACGAGCAGTACTTC
TRBD2	.	TRBV28	TRBJ2-1	CASSASSGRWYEQFF	TGTGCCAGCAGTGCCTCTAGCGGGAGGTGGTATGAGCAGTTCTTC
TRBD1	.	TRBV6-5	TRBJ2-7	CASSYARDSSYEQYF	TGTGCCAGCAGTTACGCTAGGGACAGCTCCTACGAGCAGTACTTC
.	.	TRBV7-2	TRBJ2-2	CASSLDRRDGELFF	TGTGCCAGCAGCTTAGACAGGCGGGACGGGGAGCTGTTTTTT
.	.	TRBV3-1/TRBV3-2	TRBJ1-2	CASSPPTGRSYGYTF	TGTGCCAGCAGCCCGCCGACGGGTCGAAGCTATGGCTACACCTTC
.	once	TRBV7-9	TRBJ2-1	CASSFPDNEQFF	TGTGCCAGCAGCTTTCCGGACAATGAGCAGTTCTTC